This T cell receptor (beta chain) appears in the sequencing data of a study of multiple sclerosis patients with progressive multifocal leukoencephalopathy. CDR3 length: 20 residues. V lost 3 bases to trimming and J lost 3 bases; unmatched junction nucleotides: 22. The germline CDR1 and CDR2 sequences are SGHRS and YFSETQ. Noted time point: more than five months of natalizumab therapy. Clones were read by immunoSEQ multiplex PCR, and TCRdb kept only the in-frame ones, dropping some. The table includes tens of thousands of clones, roughly 89% detected once. The source is a human donor with multiple sclerosis. This rearrangement joins TRBV5-1 to TRBJ2-7; 9 bases are a match to TRBD2. The sample consisted of PBMCs, taken from a patient treated with natalizumab. In DNA form, the CDR3 reads TGCGCCAGCAGCTCCACCCCGGGACTAGCTCTCCAGTACCCTTACTACGAGCAGTACTTC. Residues: CASSSTPGLALQYPYYEQYF. The full variable domain, its missing parts supplied by reference TRBV5-1 and TRBJ2-7, is KAGVTQTPRYLIKTRGQQVTLSCSPISGHRSVSWYQQTPGQGLQFLFEYFSETQRNKGNFPGRFSGRQFSNSRSEMNVSTLELGDSALYLCASSSTPGLALQYPYYEQYFGPGTRLTVT.